This T cell receptor beta chain was sequenced in a study of blood T cells in healthy people across ages. Study findings and constraints: Older age coincided with a roughly linear decline in TCR beta diversity per million T cells.

On this clonotype: Its antigen is unknown.

The CDR3 contains 18 residues. V lost 1 base and J lost 3, with 19 bases in between. The germline CDR1 and CDR2 sequences are SGHVS and FQNEAQ. Combining a sample-barcoded 5' primer with a J-beta primer mix, a second PCR ran for roughly 7 to 11 cycles. Each of the samples gave a minimum of 3 million paired-end reads that contained CDR3. TCRdb passed the 5' RACE reads through MiXCR, listing each CDR3 protein once. The sample carries more than 650,000 distinct CDR3 sequences, 50% to 65% recorded once. The sequence came from an elderly man in good health. The material sequenced was blood. The chain recombines TRBV7-8 with TRBJ1-5; D not resolved. The CDR3 loop is CASSLEKYRARPNQPQHF. CDR3 coding DNA: TGTGCCAGCAGCTTAGAAAAGTATAGGGCCCGACCCAATCAGCCCCAGCATTTT.